A selection of T cell receptor beta chains follows, all from one sample in a study of T cell responses to AZD1222 COVID-19 vaccine. The method was immunoSEQ multiplex PCR; TCRdb's version includes in-frame clones alone and lacks a portion of them. The sample includes over 100,000 clones, 86% of them seen just once. The sample here was peripheral blood, taken on day 0 of AZD1222 vaccination. These receptors were collected from an adult in good health. Both conserved end residues are part of each CDR3. D genes are given only for firm matches. Clone size, where shown, is once, few, many, or a class for clones that have expanded.

clone size: .; D gene: .; J gene: TRBJ1-6; V gene: TRBV6-1; CDR3 protein: CASSEFPGANSPLHF; CDR3 DNA: TGTGCCAGCAGTGAGTTTCCGGGAGCTAATTCACCCCTCCACTTT
clone size: .; D gene: .; J gene: TRBJ2-1; V gene: TRBV3-1/TRBV3-2; CDR3 protein: CASSSYVDFNEQFF; CDR3 DNA: TGTGCCAGCAGCTCGTACGTCGACTTCAATGAGCAGTTCTTC
clone size: .; D gene: .; J gene: TRBJ1-5; V gene: TRBV3-1/TRBV3-2; CDR3 protein: CASSHDRYQPQHF; CDR3 DNA: TGTGCCAGCAGCCATGACAGGTATCAGCCCCAGCATTTT
clone size: .; D gene: .; J gene: TRBJ2-7; V gene: TRBV4-2; CDR3 protein: CASSQGDRSTYEQYF; CDR3 DNA: TGTGCCAGCAGCCAAGGCGACAGGAGCACCTACGAGCAGTACTTC
clone size: .; D gene: .; J gene: TRBJ1-2; V gene: TRBV7-2; CDR3 protein: CASSLDSNYGYTF; CDR3 DNA: TGTGCCAGCAGCTTAGATTCTAACTATGGCTACACCTTC
clone size: .; D gene: .; J gene: TRBJ2-3; V gene: TRBV3-1/TRBV3-2; CDR3 protein: CASSQDLARADTQYF; CDR3 DNA: TGTGCCAGCAGCCAAGACCTAGCTCGCGCAGATACGCAGTATTTT
clone size: .; D gene: TRBD2; J gene: TRBJ2-5; V gene: TRBV24-1; CDR3 protein: CATQGTSGRETQYF; CDR3 DNA: TGTGCCACCCAAGGGACTAGCGGGAGAGAGACCCAGTACTTC
clone size: .; D gene: .; J gene: TRBJ2-3; V gene: TRBV2; CDR3 protein: CASSEDYSRSDTQYF; CDR3 DNA: TGTGCCAGCAGTGAAGATTATTCGCGATCGGATACGCAGTATTTT
clone size: .; D gene: .; J gene: TRBJ2-3; V gene: TRBV7-3; CDR3 protein: CASSSTPAEATDTQYF; CDR3 DNA: TGTGCCAGCAGCTCTACCCCGGCGGAGGCCACAGATACGCAGTATTTT
clone size: .; D gene: .; J gene: TRBJ1-1; V gene: TRBV28; CDR3 protein: CASSMSPTEAFF; CDR3 DNA: TGTGCTAGCAGTATGTCCCCGACTGAAGCTTTCTTT
clone size: .; D gene: TRBD2; J gene: TRBJ2-3; V gene: TRBV11-2; CDR3 protein: CASSLGRLAGVPSTDTQYF; CDR3 DNA: TGTGCCAGCAGCTTAGGAAGACTAGCGGGAGTACCTAGCACAGATACGCAGTATTTT
clone size: .; D gene: .; J gene: TRBJ1-1; V gene: TRBV6-5; CDR3 protein: CASIQAGTPHTEAFF; CDR3 DNA: TGTGCCAGCATCCAAGCCGGGACCCCCCACACTGAAGCTTTCTTT
clone size: .; D gene: .; J gene: TRBJ1-2; V gene: TRBV28; CDR3 protein: CAIFEQGSDGYTF; CDR3 DNA: TGTGCCATCTTCGAACAGGGCTCCGATGGCTACACCTTC
clone size: few; D gene: TRBD1; J gene: TRBJ1-1; V gene: TRBV6-4; CDR3 protein: CASIKGTASEAFF; CDR3 DNA: TGTGCCAGCATCAAGGGGACAGCTTCTGAAGCTTTCTTT
clone size: .; D gene: TRBD1; J gene: TRBJ2-1; V gene: TRBV6-5; CDR3 protein: CASSYSQGLVFNEQFF; CDR3 DNA: TGTGCCAGCAGTTACTCACAGGGGCTTGTTTTTAATGAGCAGTTCTTC
clone size: few; D gene: TRBD1; J gene: TRBJ1-2; V gene: TRBV29-1; CDR3 protein: CSVDSGQYNYGYTF; CDR3 DNA: TGCAGCGTTGATTCGGGACAGTATAACTATGGCTACACCTTC
clone size: .; D gene: .; J gene: TRBJ1-2; V gene: TRBV6-6; CDR3 protein: CASSSPLTRANYGYTF; CDR3 DNA: TGTGCCAGCAGTTCTCCTCTGACAAGAGCTAACTATGGCTACACCTTC
clone size: .; D gene: TRBD2; J gene: TRBJ2-4; V gene: TRBV27; CDR3 protein: CASSPTGTTGNIQYF; CDR3 DNA: TGTGCCAGCAGCCCCACCGGGACTACCGGAAACATTCAGTACTTC
clone size: .; D gene: .; J gene: TRBJ1-2; V gene: TRBV27; CDR3 protein: CASRHTGPRGYGYTF; CDR3 DNA: TGTGCCAGCAGGCATACAGGCCCTAGGGGCTATGGCTACACCTTC
clone size: few; D gene: .; J gene: TRBJ2-3; V gene: TRBV28; CDR3 protein: CASTTSTDTQYF; CDR3 DNA: TGTGCCAGCACCACTAGCACAGATACGCAGTATTTT
clone size: .; D gene: TRBD1; J gene: TRBJ1-1; V gene: TRBV5-8; CDR3 protein: CASSLSTGVMNTEAFF; CDR3 DNA: TGTGCCAGCAGCTTGTCTACAGGGGTTATGAACACTGAAGCTTTCTTT
clone size: .; D gene: TRBD2; J gene: TRBJ2-4; V gene: TRBV5-1; CDR3 protein: CASSFTILAGGAKNIQYF; CDR3 DNA: TGCGCCAGCAGCTTCACCATTCTAGCGGGAGGAGCCAAAAACATTCAGTACTTC
clone size: .; D gene: .; J gene: TRBJ1-2; V gene: TRBV5-4; CDR3 protein: CASSLTVANYGYTF; CDR3 DNA: TGTGCCAGCAGCTTAACAGTAGCTAACTATGGCTACACCTTC
clone size: .; D gene: .; J gene: TRBJ2-5; V gene: TRBV19; CDR3 protein: CASSMRGQYQETQYF; CDR3 DNA: TGTGCCAGTAGTATGCGGGGACAGTACCAAGAGACCCAGTACTTC
clone size: .; D gene: .; J gene: TRBJ2-3; V gene: TRBV3-1/TRBV3-2; CDR3 protein: CASGGLSTDTQYF; CDR3 DNA: TGTGCCAGCGGCGGGCTGTCAACAGATACGCAGTATTTT
clone size: few; D gene: .; J gene: TRBJ2-1; V gene: TRBV2; CDR3 protein: CASSEWHLDDDEQFF; CDR3 DNA: TGTGCCAGCAGTGAATGGCATTTGGACGACGATGAGCAGTTCTTC
clone size: .; D gene: .; J gene: TRBJ1-1; V gene: TRBV24-1; CDR3 protein: CATSVGGRTEAFF; CDR3 DNA: TGTGCCACCAGTGTGGGGGGCCGGACTGAAGCTTTCTTT
clone size: .; D gene: .; J gene: TRBJ1-1; V gene: TRBV6-4; CDR3 protein: CASSRFSGGTGTEAFF; CDR3 DNA: TGTGCCAGCAGTCGCTTTTCCGGGGGCACGGGGACTGAAGCTTTCTTT